The next 20 T cell receptor beta chains were all read from a single sample in a study of blood T cell repertoires in COVID-19. Assay: immunoSEQ multiplex PCR; the TCRdb copy retains only in-frame clones and omits some. The profile shows roughly 170,000 clones, around 86% of them singletons. The source material was peripheral blood. The source of these receptors is a man in his forties with active or convalescent COVID-19.

This chain connects TRBV5-1 to TRBJ1-2, with 7 bases lining up with TRBD1. Per germline, CDR1 SGHRS and CDR2 YFSETQ. After removal of 3 bases from V and 4 bases from J, the junction contained 9 bases not matched to a gene. The CDR3 is made up of 15 amino acids. CDR3 in amino acids: CASSSGQPKGYGYTF. CDR3 DNA: TGCGCCAGCAGCTCGGGACAGCCTAAAGGCTATGGCTACACCTTC.

The rearrangement joins TRBV6-6 to TRBJ1-1; 7 bases are a match to TRBD1. Trimming at V came to 0 bases and at J to 10 bases, leaving 11 bases not matched to a gene. CDR3 length equals 15 residues. CDR1 and CDR2 from the germline V gene are MNHNY and SVGAGI (reference sequence). This CDR3 is CASSYSGQGEGRAFF. CDR3 nucleotides: TGTGCCAGCAGTTACTCGGGGCAGGGGGAAGGGAGAGCTTTCTTT.

V usage is TRBV27 and J usage is TRBJ2-3; 7 nucleotides match TRBD2. Germline V gives CDR1 MNHEY, CDR2 SMNVEV (reference sequence). The V gene end was trimmed by 2 bases and the J gene end by 5 bases; junction bases not matched to a gene: 4. This CDR3 is 14 amino acids long. The CDR3 protein is CASSLGLGEDTQYF. CDR3 in DNA: TGTGCCAGCAGTTTAGGACTAGGCGAAGATACGCAGTATTTT.

J is TRBJ2-7 and V is TRBV3-1 (or the pseudogene TRBV3-2); D gene uncertain. The CDR3 spans 16 residues. Per the germline V gene, CDR1 is LGHDT and CDR2 is YNNKEL (reference sequence). Trimming shortened V by 0 bases and J by 3 bases, and 15 bases separated the two germline ends. CDR3 loop: CASSQDLTTKHYEQYF. The CDR3 DNA sequence: TGTGCCAGCAGCCAAGATTTAACTACTAAACACTACGAGCAGTACTTC.

CDR3 region: CASSILAGGYTEQFF. The CDR3 bases are TGTGCCAGTAGTATACTAGCGGGGGGATATACTGAGCAGTTCTTC. This chain connects TRBV19 to TRBJ2-1, with 11 bases lining up with TRBD2. The ends lost 2 bases at V and 9 bases at J; junction bases unmatched: 6. CDR3 length: 15 residues. Germline V gene data show CDR1 as LNHDA and CDR2 as SQIVND (reference sequence). Drawing the rest from reference TRBV19 and TRBJ2-1, the complete variable domain is DGGITQSPKYLFRKEGQNVTLSCEQNLNHDAMYWYRQDPGQGLRLIYYSQIVNDFQKGDIAEGYSVSREKKESFPLTVTSAQKNPTAFYLCASSILAGGYTEQFFGPGTRLTVL.

The chain has TRBV10-3 and TRBJ1-2; unclear D gene. The CDR3 contains 12 residues. V dropped 2 bases and J dropped 8 bases, with 9 bases sitting between them. Germline CDR1 ENHRY, CDR2 SYGVKD. CDR3 in DNA: TGTGCCATCAGTGAGAGAGAAGTGGGCTACACCTTC. It encodes CAISEREVGYTF.

V gene TRBV28 combines with J gene TRBJ1-3, with D possibly TRBD1 on 6 matching bases. The CDR3 loop spans 14 amino acids. V was pared by 6 bases and J by 2 bases, with 11 bases between. Germline lookup yields CDR1 MDHEN and CDR2 SYDVKM. The CDR3: CASSFRGPGNTIYF. The CDR3 region has the DNA TGTGCCAGCAGCTTCAGGGGCCCTGGAAACACCATATATTTT.

This clone has only one observation. The CDR3 loop is CASSEMGLGQYF. DNA of the CDR3: TGTGCCAGCAGTGAAATGGGGCTGGGGCAGTACTTC. This chain connects TRBV6-1 to TRBJ2-7; a possible D gene is TRBD1 (5 bases). The CDR3 is 12 residues long. From germline, CDR1 is MNHNS and CDR2 SASEGT. V gave up 2 bases and J gave up 9 bases, with 11 bases separating them.

The chain couples TRBV11-3 to TRBJ1-2; 8 bases line up with TRBD1. From germline, CDR1 is SGHNT and CDR2 YENEEA. The CDR3 spans 16 residues. V shed 5 bases and J 8 bases; nucleotides not matched to a gene: 16. The CDR3 loop is CASSPAGQGLFEGYTF. CDR3 in DNA: TGTGCCAGCAGCCCCGCCGGACAGGGTCTTTTCGAAGGCTACACCTTC.

V gene TRBV2 combines with J gene TRBJ1-5, with unresolved D. The V gene's germline CDR1 is SNHLY and CDR2 FYNNEI. V lost 5 bases, J lost 7 bases, and 12 bases lay in between. The CDR3 consists of 13 residues. This chain's CDR3 is CASSKGAGQPQHF. The CDR3 DNA follows: TGTGCCAGCAGTAAAGGAGCGGGACAGCCCCAGCATTTT.

The V gene is TRBV3-1 (or the pseudogene TRBV3-2), the J gene TRBJ1-1; TRBD1 aligns across 8 bases. Germline CDR1 LGHDT, CDR2 YNNKEL (reference sequence). There are 15 residues in the CDR3. The V segment lost 4 bases and the J segment 3 bases; nucleotides outside the gene matches: 7. The CDR3 spells CASSPLDRVDTEAFF. CDR3 nucleotides: TGTGCCAGCAGCCCACTGGACAGGGTGGACACTGAAGCTTTCTTT.

This chain uses TRBV10-3 with TRBJ2-3; 11 bases are a match to TRBD2. CDR1 is ENHRY, CDR2 SYGVKD, per germline. The CDR3 consists of 15 residues. V shed 5 bases and J 5 bases; nucleotides not matched to a gene: 6. CDR3 coding DNA: TGTGCCATCAGTCCGACTAGCGGGGTTTTAGATACGCAGTATTTT. It translates to CAISPTSGVLDTQYF.

V usage is TRBV19 and J usage is TRBJ1-5, with 9 bases identical to TRBD1. This CDR3 contains 16 residues. After removal of 5 bases from V and 2 bases from J, the junction contained 7 bases not matched to a gene. Germline CDR1 and CDR2: LNHDA and SQIVND (reference sequence). CDR3 DNA sequence: TGTGCCAGTAGTCCGACGACAGGGGGACGCAATCAGCCCCAGCATTTT. It codes for CASSPTTGGRNQPQHF. Full variable domain (rest looked up from reference TRBV19 and TRBJ1-5): DGGITQSPKYLFRKEGQNVTLSCEQNLNHDAMYWYRQDPGQGLRLIYYSQIVNDFQKGDIAEGYSVSREKKESFPLTVTSAQKNPTAFYLCASSPTTGGRNQPQHFGDGTRLSIL.

For this clone: Other nucleotide sequences in the sample specify the same CDR3. This sequence joins TRBV28 and TRBJ1-2; no reliable D call. Trimming pared 5 bases from V and 7 bases from J, leaving 8 bases between. Germline CDR1 is MDHEN and CDR2 is SYDVKM. The CDR3 runs to 11 residues. The CDR3: CASSPGGGYTF. CDR3 sequence (DNA): TGTGCCAGCAGTCCGGGAGGTGGCTACACCTTC.

J is TRBJ1-6 and V is TRBV5-8, with 7 positions matching TRBD1. Germline V gene sequence: CDR1 SGHTS, CDR2 YDEGEE. V lost 0 bases, J lost 9 bases, and 6 bases stayed unmatched. This CDR3 is built from 15 residues. CDR3 in amino acids: CASSLDYRGVSPLHF. The CDR3 DNA reads TGTGCCAGCAGCTTGGATTACAGGGGAGTTTCACCCCTCCACTTT.

This sequence joins TRBV24-1 and TRBJ2-1; TRBD2 matches at 9 bases. The CDR3 length is 16 residues. V shed 3 bases, J shed 5 bases, and the junction held 7 bases outside the gene matches. Germline V CDR1 and CDR2: KGHDR, SFDVKD. The CDR3 loop is CATSDLAGRGNNEQFF. DNA of the CDR3: TGTGCCACCAGTGATCTAGCGGGGAGAGGTAACAATGAGCAGTTCTTC.

The V and J genes are TRBV2 and TRBJ2-2; 9 bases are a match to TRBD1. Trimming cost V 9 bases and J 6 bases; bases outside gene matches: 5. Germline-derived CDR1 and CDR2 are SNHLY and FYNNEI. CDR3 length equals 13 residues. Here the CDR3 DNA reads TGTGCCAGTGGACAGGGGTGGGCCGGGGAGCTGTTTTTT. Its protein product is CASGQGWAGELFF. The whole variable domain, filled in from reference TRBV2 and TRBJ2-2, reads EPEVTQTPSHQVTQMGQEVILRCVPISNHLYFYWYRQILGQKVEFLVSFYNNEISEKSEIFDDQFSVERPDGSNFTLKIRSTKLEDSAMYFCASGQGWAGELFFGEGSRLTVL.

This chain links TRBV15 with TRBJ2-7; 7 bases agree with TRBD1. With 9 bases clipped from V and 6 bases from J, the junction kept 11 bases outside the gene matches. The CDR3 sequence is 13 residues long. CDR1 LNHNV and CDR2 YYDKDF come from the germline V gene (reference sequence). In DNA form, the CDR3 reads TGTGCCACTAAGCTTGACAGGGCGGGCGAGCAGTACTTC. Its translation is CATKLDRAGEQYF.

This chain joins TRBV6-1 and TRBJ2-5; tentative D call: TRBD1 (6 bases). The CDR3 runs to 15 residues. Germline CDR1 and CDR2: MNHNS and SASEGT. Trimming removed 2 bases at V and 2 bases at J, with 12 bases between. Here the CDR3 DNA reads TGTGCCAGCAGTGAAACCGGGACAAGTCAAGAGACCCAGTACTTC. This translates into CASSETGTSQETQYF.

The chain joins TRBV2 to TRBJ2-5; 8 bases line up with TRBD2. Trimming took 10 bases from V and 5 from J; bases not matched to a gene: 6. The V gene's germline CDR1 is SNHLY and CDR2 FYNNEI. The CDR3 covers 12 residues. CDR3 region: CAIPTSAETQYF. The CDR3 bases are TGTGCCATCCCGACTAGCGCGGAGACCCAGTACTTC.